One and the same sample provided the 2 T cell receptor beta chains below, sequenced in a study of T cell repertoires in cytomegalovirus infection. TCRdb used MiXCR to reprocess the reads, holding one entry per CDR3 protein. The sample consists of some 300,000 distinct CDR3 sequences, around 9.1% of them appearing once. Sequenced sample: PBMCs. These receptors came from a human donor in good health (CMV status not recorded). Some clones in this sample may be carry-over from other donors' samples.

This chain links TRBV7-8 with TRBJ1-5; D is perhaps TRBD1 (5 bases). Germline V gene sequence: CDR1 SGHVS, CDR2 FQNEAQ. Trimming cost V 2 bases and J 6 bases, with 14 bases left between them. The CDR3 covers 15 residues. The CDR3 coding sequence is TGTGCCAGCAGCTTAATGGGGGTCGGGGGTCAGCCCCAGCATTTT. Translation: CASSLMGVGGQPQHF. The whole variable domain, filled in from reference TRBV7-8 and TRBJ1-5, reads GAGVSQSPRYKVAKRGQDVALRCDPISGHVSLFWYQQALGQGPEFLTYFQNEAQLDKSGLPSDRFFAERPEGSVSTLKIQRTQQEDSAVYLCASSLMGVGGQPQHFGDGTRLSIL.

This clonotype was recorded many times. The V call is TRBV12-3 or TRBV12-4, the J call TRBJ1-1, with D hard to call. V dropped 3 bases and J dropped 0 bases, with 8 bases sitting between them. The length of the CDR3 is 14 residues. The CDR3 region has the DNA TGTGCCAGCAGTTTGGCCAGCTTGAACACTGAAGCTTTCTTT. This codes for CASSLASLNTEAFF.